This T cell receptor (beta chain) was observed in a study of blood T cells in healthy people across ages. Study observations and caveats: TCR beta diversity was tightly associated with the proportion of naive T cells.

A sample-barcoded 5' primer and a J-beta primer mix were used in a second PCR of roughly 7 to 11 cycles. One entry per CDR3 protein results from TCRdb running MiXCR on the 5' RACE reads. This table has about 590,000 distinct CDR3 sequences, less than 35% appearing once. Per germline, CDR1 LNHNV and CDR2 YYDKDF (reference sequence). CDR3 length: 14 residues. The V segment lost 3 bases and the J segment 3 bases; nucleotides outside the gene matches: 4. A word on this clonotype: Its cognate antigen is unknown.

The sample was blood. The sequence derives from a woman of 80 years or more in good health. The chain links TRBV15 to TRBJ1-1, with TRBD1 identical over 7 bases. DNA for the CDR3: TGTGCCACCAGCAGCGCAGACAGGGACACTGAAGCTTTCTTT. This translates into CATSSADRDTEAFF.